This T cell receptor beta chain was profiled in a study of cytomegalovirus exposure and HLA in healthy donors. The PCR made use of 60 Vbeta and 13 Jbeta primers. The assay was immunoSEQ multiplex PCR, and TCRdb's table has in-frame clones only and misses some. The table includes roughly 120,000 clones, under 85% detected once. This clone was counted only a few times. The antigen remains unidentified. The CDR3 spans 14 residues. The trim removed 2 bases at V and 5 bases at J, leaving 6 bases unmatched. Per the germline V gene, CDR1 is SGHRS and CDR2 is YFSETQ. Study results and caveats: In a later analysis, V- and J-gene trimming of beta chains associated with a DCLRE1C missense variant, replicated independently. An observed cluster of highly shared sequence variants was recorded as a likely sequencing artifact.

This chain links TRBV5-1 with TRBJ2-7; 8 bases align to TRBD1. Sequenced: PBMCs. The clonotype comes from a man aged 25 to 40 in good health and CMV-seropositive. The CDR3 region is CASSFRTGTDEQYF. The CDR3 coding sequence is TGCGCCAGCAGCTTTAGGACAGGGACAGACGAGCAGTACTTC.